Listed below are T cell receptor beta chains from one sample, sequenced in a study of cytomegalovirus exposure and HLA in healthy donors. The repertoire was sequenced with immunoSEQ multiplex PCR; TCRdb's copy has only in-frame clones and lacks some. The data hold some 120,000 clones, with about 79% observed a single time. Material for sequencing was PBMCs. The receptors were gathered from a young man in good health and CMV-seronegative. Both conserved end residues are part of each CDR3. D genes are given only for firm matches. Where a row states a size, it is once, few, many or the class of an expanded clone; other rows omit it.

TGTGCCAGCAGCATTGTTAGCGGAAGCACAGATACGCAGTATTTT CASSIVSGSTDTQYF TRBV9 - TRBJ2-3 -
TGTGCCAGCCGGTCGGGTTATCAGCCCCAGCATTTT CASRSGYQPQHF TRBV6-1 - TRBJ1-5 -
TGTGCCATCAGTACACCACAGGGCACTGAAGCTTTCTTT CAISTPQGTEAFF TRBV10-3 - TRBJ1-1 -
TGTGCCAGCAATTCTCCCGGAGCGGATCTCTCCTACGAGCAGTACTTC CASNSPGADLSYEQYF TRBV28 - TRBJ2-7 -
TGTGCCAGCAGTTTATTGGGAGGGGAGTGGACGCAGTATTTT CASSLLGGEWTQYF TRBV28 TRBD2 TRBJ2-3 -
TGTGCCAGCAGCCAAACTAGCGGATCCTACGAGCAGTACTTC CASSQTSGSYEQYF TRBV4-2 TRBD2 TRBJ2-7 -
TGTGCCAGCAGCTCAGACACACGCTCCTCCATAGGCTACACCTTC CASSSDTRSSIGYTF TRBV7-3 - TRBJ1-2 -
TGTGCCAGCACCCTCAACCCGACAGGGGCTCAAGAGACCCAGTACTTC CASTLNPTGAQETQYF TRBV28 TRBD1 TRBJ2-5 -
TGTGCCAGCAGCTTAGGTTACCGGGACAGGACCAATGAAAAACTGTTTTTT CASSLGYRDRTNEKLFF TRBV7-9 TRBD1 TRBJ1-4 -
TGCGCCAGCAGCCTCCAGGGGCCAGGCACCGGGGAGCTGTTTTTT CASSLQGPGTGELFF TRBV5-1 - TRBJ2-2 -
TGTGCCAGTACCCGGTCCTCAGGCCCCGGGGGGTACGAGCAGTACTTC CASTRSSGPGGYEQYF TRBV19 TRBD2 TRBJ2-7 -
TGTGCCAGCAGATCCGGGACAGGATATGGCTACACCTTC CASRSGTGYGYTF TRBV10-3 TRBD1 TRBJ1-2 -
TGTGCCAGCTCACCGGCAGGCCGCTCTGGAAACACCATATATTTT CASSPAGRSGNTIYF TRBV18 - TRBJ1-3 few
TGTGCCAGCAGCTACGGAGGGGGGGGAGGTGAAAAACTGTTTTTT CASSYGGGGGEKLFF TRBV7-8 - TRBJ1-4 -
TGTGCCAGCAGCTTATGGGGGGGTGTGGGCTCTGGAAACACCATATATTTT CASSLWGGVGSGNTIYF TRBV7-8 - TRBJ1-3 -
TGTGCCAGCAGCTTAGAGAGCAATTACGAGCAGTACTTC CASSLESNYEQYF TRBV13 - TRBJ2-7 -
TGTGCCTGGAGTGGCCTAGCGGGCTCAGATACGCAGTATTTT CAWSGLAGSDTQYF TRBV30 TRBD2 TRBJ2-3 -
TGTGCCAGCAGCCCGAGTAGCGGGAGGGGTACCTACAATGAGCAGTTCTTC CASSPSSGRGTYNEQFF TRBV11-2 TRBD2 TRBJ2-1 -
TGTGCCAGCAGCGCCCGTACAGGGGCGACCCACGAGCAGTACTTC CASSARTGATHEQYF TRBV9 TRBD1 TRBJ2-7 -
TGTGCCAGCAGGCAGATTGGGACAGCGACTAACTATGGCTACACCTTC CASRQIGTATNYGYTF TRBV2 TRBD1 TRBJ1-2 once